Here is one TCR beta chain with its context. The data were obtained in a study of control samples from healthy donors and cancer patients. Profiling relied on immunoSEQ multiplex PCR, and the TCRdb table lists in-frame clones only, not all of them. The table shows about 51,000 clones, with 89% occurring only once. J was trimmed by 0 bases and V by 5 bases; bases with no gene match: 11. CDR3 length equals 17 residues. Germline V lookup: CDR1 KGHDR, CDR2 SFDVKD. Material: PBMCs. The V call is TRBV24-1, the J call TRBJ1-2; 7 bases agree with TRBD1. The clonotype originates from a man in his forties with colorectal cancer. In nucleotides, the CDR3 is TGTGCCACCAGTGCCGGTACAGGGGCCAAAGCTAACTATGGCTACACCTTC. This gives the protein CATSAGTGAKANYGYTF.